These 21 T cell receptor beta chains were sequenced from one sample in a study of shared clonotypes between healthy human individuals. The table came from immunoSEQ multiplex PCR; TCRdb's copy has only in-frame clones and leaves some out. The table records about 2.4 million clones, approximately 93% of them present only once. The sequenced sample consisted of naive CD4+ T cells from PBMCs. The subset is: CD45RA+ positively selected. All receptors derive from a man younger than 35 in good health. Some clones in this sample may be carry-over from other donors' samples.

J is TRBJ2-7 and V is TRBV6-1; a weak D match, TRBD2 (6 bases). The germline gives CDR1 MNHNS, CDR2 SASEGT. The CDR3 extends over 12 amino acids. The V gene lost 5 bases and the J gene lost 3 bases, with 8 bases spanning the gap. The CDR3, as DNA: TGTGCCAGCAGTCTGGGGGGCTACGAGCAGTACTTC. This gives the protein CASSLGGYEQYF.

The rearrangement joins TRBV7-2 to TRBJ1-1, with unresolved D. This CDR3 has 12 amino acids. The germline V gene has CDR1 SGHTA and CDR2 FQGNSA. V was trimmed by 3 bases and J by 3 bases, leaving 5 bases between them. CDR3 amino acids: CASSFGDTEAFF. In nucleotides, the CDR3 is TGTGCCAGCAGCTTCGGGGACACTGAAGCTTTCTTT.

The genes are TRBV19 and TRBJ1-4; D unresolved. With 4 bases removed from V and 4 bases from J, the gap between germline ends came to 13 bases. Germline V gene data show CDR1 as LNHDA and CDR2 as SQIVND (reference sequence). There are 15 residues in the CDR3. The CDR3 protein is CASSKDGSYNEKLFF. The CDR3 DNA follows: TGTGCCAGTAGTAAAGACGGATCGTATAATGAAAAACTGTTTTTT.

This clone was counted once. The chain has TRBV5-4 and TRBJ2-1; 9 bases line up with TRBD2. The CDR3 has 15 amino acids. The V and J ends lost 2 bases and 3 bases, in that order; junction bases with no gene match: 3. Looked up from germline, CDR1 is SGHNT and CDR2 is YYREEE (reference sequence). Written as DNA, the CDR3 is TGTGCCAGCAGCTTTCCGCGGGGGGGCTACAATGAGCAGTTCTTC. Its translation is CASSFPRGGYNEQFF.

V usage is TRBV7-8 and J usage is TRBJ1-5; D unresolved. This CDR3 spans 16 amino acids. The V end lost 5 bases, the J end lost 1 base, and 15 bases lay between the germline ends. From germline, CDR1 is SGHVS and CDR2 FQNEAQ. CDR3 protein: CASSKTYLGSNQPQHF. CDR3 nucleotides: TGTGCCAGCAGCAAGACCTACTTGGGGAGCAATCAGCCCCAGCATTTT.

This clone was observed once. The chain joins TRBV7-2 to TRBJ1-1, with 8 nucleotides matching TRBD1. The CDR3 is made up of 16 amino acids. Germline V gene data show CDR1 as SGHTA and CDR2 as FQGNSA. V lost 4 bases to trimming and J lost 0 bases; unmatched junction nucleotides: 7. DNA of the CDR3: TGTGCCAGCAGCTCACAGGGGGGATTGATGAACACTGAAGCTTTCTTT. The encoded protein is CASSSQGGLMNTEAFF.

As concerns this clone: The same CDR3 arises from other DNA sequences in this sample as well. This chain links TRBV9 with TRBJ2-7, with 8 nucleotides matching TRBD1. The CDR3 runs to 14 residues. Unmatched junction bases numbered 5, after V lost 3 bases and J lost 3 bases. Germline V lookup: CDR1 SGDLS, CDR2 YYNGEE. The CDR3 here is CASSAGTGHYEQYF. For the CDR3, the DNA is TGTGCCAGCAGCGCCGGGACAGGACACTACGAGCAGTACTTC.

This clone was seen only once. This sequence joins TRBV7-3 and TRBJ2-1; TRBD2 matches at 8 bases. Germline loops: CDR1 SGHTA, CDR2 FQGTGA. The V segment lost 0 bases and the J segment 0 bases; nucleotides outside the gene matches: 1. The CDR3 runs 16 residues. DNA for the CDR3: TGTGCCAGCAGCTTAACAGCGGGGGCCTCCTACAATGAGCAGTTCTTC. As protein: CASSLTAGASYNEQFF.

This chain uses TRBV7-2 with TRBJ2-5; TRBD1 matches 8 bases. The CDR3 consists of 16 residues. The J segment lost 5 bases and the V segment lost 6 bases, leaving 14 bases of the junction unmatched. CDR1 is SGHTA and CDR2 is FQGNSA in the germline V gene. CDR3 sequence (DNA): TGTGCCAGCAGTTCGGACAGGGCCGTGCTCACTGAGACCCAGTACTTC. Its translation is CASSSDRAVLTETQYF.

This sequence joins TRBV6-5 and TRBJ2-7, with D possibly being TRBD1 (6 bases). The CDR3 has 15 residues. V gave up 7 bases and J gave up 2 bases, with 18 bases separating them. Germline CDR1 is MNHEY and CDR2 is SVGAGI. The CDR3 nucleotides are TGTGCCAGCATCCCGACAGGCGGAGCGCCCTACGAGCAGTACTTC. It yields the protein CASIPTGGAPYEQYF.

The J gene is TRBJ1-1, the V gene TRBV19; D is ambiguous. The CDR3 runs 12 residues. Germline-derived CDR1 and CDR2 are LNHDA and SQIVND (reference sequence). V lost 4 bases and J 4 bases, leaving 7 bases between the germline ends. The DNA for the CDR3 is TGTGCCAGTAGTAGTGGGTTCACTGAAGCTTTCTTT. It is translated as CASSSGFTEAFF.

This chain joins TRBV5-4 and TRBJ1-2; D uncertain. Trimming removed 0 bases from V and 8 bases from J, with 11 bases in between. The length of the CDR3 is 13 residues. Germline V gene data show CDR1 as SGHNT and CDR2 as YYREEE (reference sequence). The CDR3 region is CASSLESVAGYTF. The CDR3 DNA follows: TGTGCCAGCAGCTTGGAATCTGTCGCCGGCTACACCTTC.

The chain carries TRBV27 and TRBJ2-5; 11 bases fit TRBD1. V gave up 6 bases and J gave up 4 bases; unmatched junction bases: 7. Germline-derived CDR1 and CDR2 are MNHEY and SMNVEV (reference sequence). This CDR3 region has 15 residues. The CDR3 nucleotides read TGTGCCAGCAGCACGGACAGGGGGCAGGGAGAGACCCAGTACTTC. Protein: CASSTDRGQGETQYF.

This chain joins TRBV7-9 and TRBJ2-1, with TRBD2 identical over 11 bases. The germline V gene has CDR1 SEHNR and CDR2 FQNEAQ (reference sequence). The junction had 11 bases not matched to a gene; V was cut back by 2 bases and J by 5 bases. The CDR3 is made up of 18 amino acids. The CDR3 nucleotides are TGTGCCAGCAGCTTAAGGGGTGCTAGCGGGAGGATCCACAATGAGCAGTTCTTC. Protein sequence: CASSLRGASGRIHNEQFF.

As concerns this clone: The same CDR3 arises from other DNA sequences in this sample as well. The chain combines TRBV5-1 with TRBJ2-3, with TRBD2 matching over 10 bases. In germline, CDR1 is SGHRS, CDR2 YFSETQ. The V and J ends lost 0 bases and 6 bases, in that order; junction bases with no gene match: 4. The CDR3 is made up of 15 amino acids. DNA of the CDR3: TGCGCCAGCAGCTTGGTACTAGCGGGGATCGATACGCAGTATTTT. Its protein is CASSLVLAGIDTQYF.

This clone was detected only a few times. V usage is TRBV7-2 and J usage is TRBJ2-5; 8 bases are shared with TRBD2. Germline CDR1 and CDR2: SGHTA and FQGNSA. The CDR3 totals 15 residues. The V gene end was trimmed by 0 bases and the J gene end by 2 bases; junction bases not matched to a gene: 2. CDR3 in DNA: TGTGCCAGCAGCTTAGCAGCGGGAGAGCAAGAGACCCAGTACTTC. Residues: CASSLAAGEQETQYF.

A note on this clone: This same CDR3 is encoded by further DNA sequences in the sample. The rearrangement links TRBV7-9 to TRBJ2-3, with 8 bases identical to TRBD2. This CDR3 has 15 amino acids. Trimming removed 3 bases from V and 2 bases from J; junction bases left unmatched: 4. Germline V gene lookup returns CDR1 SEHNR and CDR2 FQNEAQ (reference sequence). The CDR3 spells CASSFTSGSTDTQYF. As DNA, the CDR3 is TGTGCCAGCAGCTTTACTAGCGGCTCCACAGATACGCAGTATTTT.

The rearrangement joins TRBV6-4 to TRBJ2-7, with 12 bases aligning to TRBD1. J was trimmed by 5 bases and V by 0 bases; bases with no gene match: 5. The CDR3 length is 16 residues. Germline loops: CDR1 MRHNA, CDR2 SNTAGT. The chain's CDR3 is CASSDSGTGGGNEQYF. In DNA form, the CDR3 reads TGTGCCAGCAGTGACTCCGGGACAGGGGGCGGCAACGAGCAGTACTTC.

This clone turned up a few times. The rearrangement joins TRBV2 to TRBJ2-1, with 12 bases that match TRBD2. CDR1 SNHLY and CDR2 FYNNEI come from the germline V gene. J lost 15 bases, V lost 1 base, and 4 bases had no gene match. This CDR3 is 13 amino acids long. DNA of the CDR3: TGTGCCAGCAGTGAAGGACTAGCGGGAGTGCTGTTCTTC. It yields the protein CASSEGLAGVLFF.

This clone was observed once. The V gene is TRBV10-3, the J gene TRBJ2-7; perhaps TRBD2 as D (6 bases). The germline gives CDR1 ENHRY, CDR2 SYGVKD. V was clipped by 7 bases and J by 0 bases, with 10 bases between them. The CDR3 length is 13 residues. CDR3 loop: CAIMASVSYEQYF. CDR3 sequence (DNA): TGTGCCATCATGGCTAGCGTCTCCTACGAGCAGTACTTC.

The chain combines TRBV21-1 with TRBJ2-7. TRBV21-1 is a pseudogene segment. The CDR3 has 11 amino acids. The CDR3 region has the DNA TGTGCCAGCAGCATGGGGTACGAGCAGTACTTC. Residues: CASSMGYEQYF.